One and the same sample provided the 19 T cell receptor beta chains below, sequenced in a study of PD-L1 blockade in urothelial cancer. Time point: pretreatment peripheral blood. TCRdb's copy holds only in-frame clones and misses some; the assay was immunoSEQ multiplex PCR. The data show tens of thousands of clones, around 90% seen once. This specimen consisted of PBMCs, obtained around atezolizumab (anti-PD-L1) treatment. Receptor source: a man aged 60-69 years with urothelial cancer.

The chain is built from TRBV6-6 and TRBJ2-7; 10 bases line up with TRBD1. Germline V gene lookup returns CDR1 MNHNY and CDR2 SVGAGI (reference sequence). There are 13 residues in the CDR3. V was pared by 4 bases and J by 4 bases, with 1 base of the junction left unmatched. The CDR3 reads CASSWGQGYEQYF. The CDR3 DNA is TGTGCCAGCAGTTGGGGACAGGGGTACGAGCAGTACTTC.

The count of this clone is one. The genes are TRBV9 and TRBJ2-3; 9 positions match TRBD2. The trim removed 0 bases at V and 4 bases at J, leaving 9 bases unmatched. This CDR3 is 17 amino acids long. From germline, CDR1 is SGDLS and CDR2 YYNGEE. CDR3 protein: CASSVVSDIAGADTQYF. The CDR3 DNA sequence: TGTGCCAGCAGCGTAGTAAGTGATATAGCGGGAGCAGATACGCAGTATTTT.

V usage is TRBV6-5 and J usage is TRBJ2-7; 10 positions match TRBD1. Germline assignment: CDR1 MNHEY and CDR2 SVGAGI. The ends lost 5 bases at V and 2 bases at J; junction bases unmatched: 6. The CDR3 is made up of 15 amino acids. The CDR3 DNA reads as TGTGCCAGCAGTGCGACCGGGACAGGGGCCTACGAGCAGTACTTC. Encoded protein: CASSATGTGAYEQYF.

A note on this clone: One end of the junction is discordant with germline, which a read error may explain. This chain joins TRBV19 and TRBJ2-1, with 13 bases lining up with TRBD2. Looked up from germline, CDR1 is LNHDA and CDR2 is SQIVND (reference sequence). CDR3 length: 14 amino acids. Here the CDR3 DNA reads TGTGCCAGTTCGACTAGCGGGAGGTACAGTGAGCAGTTCTTC. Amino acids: CASSTSGRYSEQFF.

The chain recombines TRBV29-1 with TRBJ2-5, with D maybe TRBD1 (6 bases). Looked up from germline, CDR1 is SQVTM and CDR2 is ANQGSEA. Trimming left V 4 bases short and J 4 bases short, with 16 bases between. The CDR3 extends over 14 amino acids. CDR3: CSVGSGHRGETQYF. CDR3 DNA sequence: TGCAGCGTTGGATCGGGACACCGGGGAGAGACCCAGTACTTC.

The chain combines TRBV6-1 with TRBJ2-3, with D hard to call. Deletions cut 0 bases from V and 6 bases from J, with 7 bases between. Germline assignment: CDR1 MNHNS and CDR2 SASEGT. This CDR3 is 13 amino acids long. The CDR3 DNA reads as TGTGCCAGCAGTGAAGCGCACTTGGATACGCAGTATTTT. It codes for CASSEAHLDTQYF.

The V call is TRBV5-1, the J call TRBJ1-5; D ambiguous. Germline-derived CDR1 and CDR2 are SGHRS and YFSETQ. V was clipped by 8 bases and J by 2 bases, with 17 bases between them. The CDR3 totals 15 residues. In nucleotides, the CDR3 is TGCGCCAGAAGGAGCACTCCCGAGGGCAATCAGCCCCAGCATTTT. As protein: CARRSTPEGNQPQHF.

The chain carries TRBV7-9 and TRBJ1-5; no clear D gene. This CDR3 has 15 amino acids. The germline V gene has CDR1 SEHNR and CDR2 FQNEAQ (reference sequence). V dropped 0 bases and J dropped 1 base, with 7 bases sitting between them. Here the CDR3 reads CASSLATASNQPQHF. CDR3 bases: TGTGCCAGCAGCTTAGCAACAGCAAGCAATCAGCCCCAGCATTTT.

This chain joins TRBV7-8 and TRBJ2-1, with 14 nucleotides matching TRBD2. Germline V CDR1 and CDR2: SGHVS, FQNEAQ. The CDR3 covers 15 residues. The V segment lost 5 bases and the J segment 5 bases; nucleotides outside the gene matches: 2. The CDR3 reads CASSAGLAGDNEQFF. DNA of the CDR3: TGTGCCAGCAGCGCGGGACTAGCGGGAGACAATGAGCAGTTCTTC.

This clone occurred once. Written as DNA, the CDR3 is TGTGCCAGCAGCCCGCGGGGGGAAGGACCAGATACGCAGTATTTT. This sequence encodes CASSPRGEGPDTQYF. The J gene is TRBJ2-3, the V gene TRBV5-4; 8 nucleotides match TRBD2. V gave up 4 bases and J gave up 4 bases; unmatched junction bases: 8. The CDR3 spans 15 residues. Per the germline V gene, CDR1 is SGHNT and CDR2 is YYREEE (reference sequence).

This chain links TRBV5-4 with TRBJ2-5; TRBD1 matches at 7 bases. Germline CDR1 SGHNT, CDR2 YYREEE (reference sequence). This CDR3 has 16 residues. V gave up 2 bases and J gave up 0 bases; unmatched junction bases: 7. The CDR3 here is CASSFRDSGDQETQYF. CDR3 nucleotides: TGTGCCAGCAGCTTCCGGGACAGCGGTGACCAAGAGACCCAGTACTTC.

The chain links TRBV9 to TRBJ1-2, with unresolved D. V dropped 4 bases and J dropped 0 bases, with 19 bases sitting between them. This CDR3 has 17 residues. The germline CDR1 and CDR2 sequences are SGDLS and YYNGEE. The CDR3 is CASSTLMSSAPNYGYTF. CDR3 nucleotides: TGTGCCAGCAGCACCTTAATGTCTTCAGCGCCTAACTATGGCTACACCTTC.

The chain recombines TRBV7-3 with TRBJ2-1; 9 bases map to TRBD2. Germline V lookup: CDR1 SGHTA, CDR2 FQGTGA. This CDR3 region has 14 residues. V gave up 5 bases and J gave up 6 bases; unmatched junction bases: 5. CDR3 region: CASSKGTSSNEQFF. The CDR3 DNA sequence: TGTGCCAGCAGCAAAGGGACTAGCAGCAATGAGCAGTTCTTC.

CDR3 DNA: TGCGCCAGCAGCTATGAGCGGGAGGGAGAGACCCAGTACTTC. It codes for CASSYEREGETQYF. The chain links TRBV5-1 to TRBJ2-5; 10 nucleotides match TRBD2. The CDR3 sequence is 14 residues long. After removal of 3 bases from V and 4 bases from J, the junction contained 3 bases not matched to a gene. Per germline, CDR1 SGHRS and CDR2 YFSETQ. Combining the CDR3 with reference TRBV5-1 and TRBJ2-5 gives the whole variable domain KAGVTQTPRYLIKTRGQQVTLSCSPISGHRSVSWYQQTPGQGLQFLFEYFSETQRNKGNFPGRFSGRQFSNSRSEMNVSTLELGDSALYLCASSYEREGETQYFGPGTRLLVL.

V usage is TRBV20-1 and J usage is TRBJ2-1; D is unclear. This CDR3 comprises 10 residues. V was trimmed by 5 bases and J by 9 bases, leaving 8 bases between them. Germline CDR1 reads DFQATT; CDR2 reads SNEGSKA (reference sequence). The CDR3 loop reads CSALSGEQFF. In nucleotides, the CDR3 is TGCAGTGCTTTGTCGGGTGAGCAGTTCTTC.

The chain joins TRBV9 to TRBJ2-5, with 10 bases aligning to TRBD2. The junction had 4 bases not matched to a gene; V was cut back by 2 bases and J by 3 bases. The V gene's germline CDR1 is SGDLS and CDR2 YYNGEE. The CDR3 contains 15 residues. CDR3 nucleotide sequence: TGTGCCAGCAGCGTGACCCTAGCGGGAGAAGAGACCCAGTACTTC. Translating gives CASSVTLAGEETQYF.

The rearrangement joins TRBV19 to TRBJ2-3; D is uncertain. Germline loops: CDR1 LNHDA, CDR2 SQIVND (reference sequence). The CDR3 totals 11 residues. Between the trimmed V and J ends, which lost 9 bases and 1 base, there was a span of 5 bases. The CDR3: CASGGTDTQYF. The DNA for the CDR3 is TGTGCCAGCGGAGGCACAGATACGCAGTATTTT. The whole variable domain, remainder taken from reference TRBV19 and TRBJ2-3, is DGGITQSPKYLFRKEGQNVTLSCEQNLNHDAMYWYRQDPGQGLRLIYYSQIVNDFQKGDIAEGYSVSREKKESFPLTVTSAQKNPTAFYLCASGGTDTQYFGPGTRLTVL.

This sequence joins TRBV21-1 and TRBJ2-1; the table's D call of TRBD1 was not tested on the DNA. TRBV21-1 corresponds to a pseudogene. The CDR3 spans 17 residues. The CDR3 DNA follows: TGTGCCAGCAGCAAATGGGAACCGGGACAGGGGTACAATGAGCAGTTCTTC. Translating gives CASSKWEPGQGYNEQFF.

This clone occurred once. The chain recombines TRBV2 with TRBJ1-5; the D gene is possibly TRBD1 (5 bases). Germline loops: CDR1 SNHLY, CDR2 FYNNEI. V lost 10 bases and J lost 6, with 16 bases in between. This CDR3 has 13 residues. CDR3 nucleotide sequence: TGTGCCACCCACGTTGAAACAGGTCAGCCCCAGCATTTT. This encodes CATHVETGQPQHF.